Presented here are 16 T cell receptor beta chains from one specimen sequenced in a study of Graves' ophthalmopathy and Graves' hyperthyroidism. TCR beta CDR3 amplification used RNA transcripts. The workflow started with a first-round RT-PCR run with HTBI primers and then moved on to a second-round multiplex PCR. One entry per CDR3 protein results from TCRdb running MiXCR on the multiplex PCR reads. The sample contains about 400,000 distinct CDR3 sequences, about 18% of which appear only once. The sample consisted of peripheral blood. The receptors shown here come from a woman in her late teens or twenties with Graves' ophthalmopathy.

This clonotype was detected many times. The genes are TRBV29-1 and TRBJ1-1, with unresolved D. The germline gives CDR1 SQVTM, CDR2 ANQGSEA. The CDR3 has 14 residues. Trimming stripped 6 bases from V and 3 bases from J, with 17 bases between. CDR3 bases: TGCAGCGTGATTATTGGACGGGTTCACACTGAAGCTTTCTTT. It encodes CSVIIGRVHTEAFF.

This clonotype was seen many times. This chain links TRBV6-5 with TRBJ2-7, with 11 positions matching TRBD2. The CDR3 spans 15 residues. Germline values: CDR1 MNHEY, CDR2 SVGAGI. The V segment lost 4 bases and the J segment 1 base; nucleotides outside the gene matches: 3. CDR3 in DNA: TGTGCCAGCAGTTGGACTAGCGGGTCTTCCTACGAGCAGTACTTC. Encoded protein: CASSWTSGSSYEQYF.

The gene calls are TRBV30 and TRBJ2-7; D unresolved. The V and J ends lost 3 bases and 5 bases respectively, with 14 bases between them. This CDR3 is built from 13 residues. CDR1 is GTSNPN and CDR2 is SVGIG in the germline V gene (reference sequence). The DNA for the CDR3 is TGTGCCTGGAGCGTGGGGTCTTCCCACGAGCAGTACTTC. It is translated as CAWSVGSSHEQYF.

The chain links TRBV24-1 to TRBJ1-1; maybe TRBD1 (5 bases). Germline CDR1 is KGHDR and CDR2 is SFDVKD. The CDR3 sequence is 13 residues long. Trimming took off 5 bases at V and 1 base at J, with 7 bases between the two ends. As DNA, the CDR3 is TGTGCCACCAGTGCGGGGCGGAACACTGAAGCTTTCTTT. It specifies CATSAGRNTEAFF.

In this sample, this clonotype turned up many times. The CDR3 region has the DNA TGTGCCAGCAGCTTAACGGGAGGGAAGAAAGAGACCCAGTACTTC. Amino acids: CASSLTGGKKETQYF. The rearrangement joins TRBV7-9 to TRBJ2-5, with 8 bases aligning to TRBD2. This CDR3 comprises 15 residues. The germline CDR1 and CDR2 sequences are SEHNR and FQNEAQ (reference sequence). V shed 2 bases, J shed 3 bases, and the junction held 5 bases outside the gene matches.

In its sample, this clonotype was seen many times. A much larger clone is a single base away; this may be a read error. The chain recombines TRBV27 with TRBJ2-7; no clear D. V shed 3 bases and J shed 6 bases, with 3 bases lying between them. The CDR3 contains 10 residues. From germline, CDR1 is MNHEY and CDR2 SMNVEV (reference sequence). CDR3 sequence reads: CASSFGEQYF. The CDR3 nucleotides read TGTGCCAGCAGTTTCGGCGAGCAGTACTTC.

This clonotype came up many times. The chain has TRBV20-1 and TRBJ2-7; 9 nucleotides match TRBD2. This CDR3 comprises 16 residues. The germline V gene has CDR1 DFQATT and CDR2 SNEGSKA (reference sequence). The junction had 10 bases not matched to a gene; V was cut back by 1 base and J by 3 bases. The CDR3 loop reads CSARVVPTSGGYEQYF. The CDR3 DNA sequence: TGCAGTGCTAGAGTTGTACCGACTAGCGGAGGCTACGAGCAGTACTTC.

The rearrangement uses TRBV6-5 and TRBJ1-2, with D tentatively TRBD1 (5 bases). Looked up from germline, CDR1 is MNHEY and CDR2 is SVGAGI. This CDR3 spans 14 amino acids. Trimming removed 4 bases at V and 2 bases at J, with 11 bases between. The CDR3 region has the DNA TGTGCCAGCAGTTCCCTGGGGGGGAACTATGGCTACACCTTC. This sequence encodes CASSSLGGNYGYTF.

This clonotype was seen many times. The chain employs TRBV20-1 and TRBJ1-1; D is uncertain. This CDR3 contains 14 residues. The V end lost 0 bases, the J end lost 9 bases, and 17 bases lay between the germline ends. CDR1 DFQATT and CDR2 SNEGSKA come from the germline V gene (reference sequence). The CDR3 spells CSARDPLGRAQAFF. CDR3 sequence (DNA): TGCAGTGCTAGAGATCCCCTGGGAAGGGCCCAAGCTTTCTTT.

This clonotype was picked up many times. The chain employs TRBV18 and TRBJ2-7; no definite D call. Trimming removed 3 bases at V and 7 bases at J, with 10 bases between. In germline, CDR1 is KGHSH, CDR2 LQKENI. The CDR3 has 12 amino acids. The CDR3 here is CASSPDGWEQYF. CDR3 sequence (DNA): TGTGCCAGCTCACCCGATGGGTGGGAGCAGTACTTC.

This clonotype was observed at least ten times. This chain links TRBV20-1 with TRBJ2-5; no clear D gene. V lost 7 bases to trimming and J lost 4 bases, with 7 bases between them. The CDR3 loop spans 10 amino acids. Germline loops: CDR1 DFQATT, CDR2 SNEGSKA (reference sequence). The CDR3 DNA follows: TGCAGTGGCCTCCTAGAGACCCAGTACTTC. It yields the protein CSGLLETQYF.

This clonotype was found many times. This chain uses TRBV12-3 or TRBV12-4 with TRBJ2-5; 9 nucleotides align to TRBD1. This CDR3 contains 14 residues. V was pared by 4 bases and J by 5 bases, with 5 bases of the junction left unmatched. The CDR3 sequence is CASSSGQGRETQYF. For the CDR3, the DNA is TGTGCCAGCAGTTCGGGACAGGGCAGGGAGACCCAGTACTTC.

V and J are TRBV6-2 or TRBV6-3 and TRBJ2-7, with TRBD1 identical over 11 bases. With V trimmed by 5 bases and J by 6 bases, 9 bases remained unmatched. The CDR3 is 15 residues long. CDR1 is MNHEY, CDR2 SVGEGT, per germline. As DNA, the CDR3 is TGTGCCAGCAGTGGAGAGGGGACAGGGGGAGGCGAGCAGTACTTC. This sequence encodes CASSGEGTGGGEQYF.

This clonotype was detected ten times or more. J is TRBJ2-7 and V is TRBV6-1, with 10 bases identical to TRBD1. This CDR3 has 14 amino acids. The junction had 0 bases not matched to a gene; V was cut back by 1 base and J by 3 bases. CDR1 and CDR2 from the germline V gene are MNHNS and SASEGT. This chain's CDR3 is CASSEGTGGYEQYF. CDR3 nucleotides: TGTGCCAGCAGTGAAGGGACAGGGGGCTACGAGCAGTACTTC.

The chain is built from TRBV6-5 and TRBJ2-7; 7 positions agree with TRBD1. The CDR3 is 14 residues long. CDR1 and CDR2 from the germline V gene are MNHEY and SVGAGI. With V trimmed by 2 bases and J by 4 bases, 5 bases remained unmatched. The CDR3: CASSYKTGWYEQYF. The CDR3 DNA is TGTGCCAGCAGTTACAAGACAGGGTGGTACGAGCAGTACTTC.

The sample holds many counts of this clonotype. The CDR3 ends on some other residue instead of the conserved phenylalanine or tryptophan, so this is likely a read error. The rearrangement uses TRBV9 and TRBJ1-1, with D maybe TRBD1 (6 bases). V shed 0 bases and J shed 11 bases, with 17 bases lying between them. Germline values: CDR1 SGDLS, CDR2 YYNGEE. The CDR3 covers 14 residues. CDR3 loop: CASSVATGSGVAFS. The CDR3 nucleotides read TGTGCCAGCAGCGTAGCAACCGGATCAGGGGTCGCTTTCTCT.